These 10 T cell receptor beta chains share one sample of origin, sequenced in a study of T-cell reconstitution after alpha-beta-depleted transplantation in children (dated by TCRdb to 2015 to 2016). The treatment or condition label of this sample denotes: allogeneic hematopoietic cell transplantation with graft depleted of TCRalphabeta T cells and CD19 B cells. The protocol used for the library was PCR. The sequencing machine was an Illumina HiSeq 2500. TCR library preparation used molecular barcoding, with unique molecular identifiers applied to normalize quantification of the TCRbeta repertoire. TCRdb handled the public reads itself, with Q25 trimming in fastp and clone calling in MiXCR, and kept productive beta chains. Every CDR3 protein is listed once, alongside the most common genes and DNA of its rows. The sample table lists about 350,000 distinct CDR3 sequences, about 17% of them with a count of one. About 41% of the sample lies in the top ten.

The sample consisted of PBMCs, mostly from graft donor cells, taken 360 days after TCRalphabeta/CD19-depleted stem cell transplant. These TCRs come from a male patient aged 2-15 years who had a stem cell transplant for acute lymphoblastic leukemia, so the T cells may come from the graft donor.

This clonotype was seen a few times. This rearrangement joins TRBV12-3 or TRBV12-4 to TRBJ2-1; D remains unclear. The length of the CDR3 is 18 residues. V was cut by 2 bases and J by 0 bases, with 17 bases left in between. The CDR3 DNA reads as TGTGCCAGCAGTTTATGGAAGGGAAGTCTAAGCTCCTACAATGAGCAGTTCTTC. Protein product: CASSLWKGSLSSYNEQFF.

This clonotype was picked up a small number of times. The CDR3 DNA follows: TGCAGCGTTGTCGGACTAGCGGGAGACTTTGGAGATACGCAGTATTTT. This codes for CSVVGLAGDFGDTQYF. This chain links TRBV29-1 with TRBJ2-3; 13 nucleotides line up with TRBD2. Germline V gene data show CDR1 as SQVTM and CDR2 as ANQGSEA. The trim removed 4 bases at V and 5 bases at J, leaving 9 bases unmatched. The CDR3 totals 16 residues.

This clonotype has only a few counts. The J gene is TRBJ2-7, the V gene TRBV4-2; D remains ambiguous. V lost 1 base, J lost 2 bases, and 12 bases lay in between. Germline CDR1 LGHNA, CDR2 YNFKEQ. The CDR3 extends over 15 amino acids. CDR3 nucleotide sequence: TGTGCCAGCAGCCAAGGGGCGCTTGGGCCCTACGAGCAGTACTTC. This encodes CASSQGALGPYEQYF.

This clonotype was detected only a few times. The CDR3 loop is CASSWGTGTEAFF. DNA for the CDR3: TGTGCCAGCAGTTGGGGGACGGGGACGGAAGCTTTCTTT. The J gene is TRBJ1-1, the V gene TRBV6-5, with D possibly being TRBD1 (5 bases). The CDR3 is 13 residues long. The V end was cut by 4 bases, the J end by 8 bases, with 14 bases between. From germline, CDR1 is MNHEY and CDR2 SVGAGI.

The chain uses TRBV6-2 or TRBV6-3 and TRBJ2-1; D unclear. V was shortened by 6 bases and J by 2 bases, with 20 bases between the two germline ends. Germline values: CDR1 MNHEY, CDR2 SVGEGT. The CDR3 sequence is 17 residues long. CDR3 coding DNA: TGTGCCAGCAGCTCCAAGGTCCTCTTAGCCGCCTACAATGAGCAGTTCTTC. The encoded protein is CASSSKVLLAAYNEQFF.

The sample holds many counts of this clonotype. This chain connects TRBV7-2 to TRBJ1-3; 9 bases line up with TRBD1. CDR3 length: 18 amino acids. The J segment lost 5 bases and the V segment lost 3 bases, leaving 14 bases of the junction unmatched. Germline CDR1 is SGHTA and CDR2 is FQGNSA. CDR3 residues: CASSFSGTGSASRNTIYF. The CDR3 DNA is TGTGCCAGCAGCTTTTCCGGGACAGGGTCGGCTTCTCGAAACACCATATATTTT.

This clonotype showed up just a few times. The chain uses TRBV20-1 and TRBJ2-5, with 14 bases aligning to TRBD2. Germline trimming cut 7 bases from V and 4 bases from J; bases unmatched to any gene: 26. The CDR3 covers 21 residues. Germline V lookup: CDR1 DFQATT, CDR2 SNEGSKA (reference sequence). DNA for the CDR3: TGCAGTGTCCTGGTTGCAGTGCTATCGCGAGGGACTAGCGGGAGTCGAGAGACCCAGTACTTC. This gives the protein CSVLVAVLSRGTSGSRETQYF.

This clonotype appeared a few times. The rearrangement links TRBV6-5 to TRBJ2-1; 14 bases line up with TRBD2. Trimming cost V 2 bases and J 9 bases; bases outside gene matches: 6. The CDR3 runs 16 residues. In germline, CDR1 is MNHEY, CDR2 SVGAGI. CDR3 in DNA: TGTGCCAGCAGTTACGGGGGACTAGCGGGAGACGGTGAGCAGTTCTTC. As protein: CASSYGGLAGDGEQFF.

This clonotype has a count of ten or more. The CDR3 sequence is CASSHVNRFTGELFF. The CDR3 DNA sequence: TGCGCCAGCAGCCACGTAAACAGGTTCACCGGGGAGCTGTTTTTT. The V gene is TRBV4-3, the J gene TRBJ2-2; D is possibly TRBD1 (5 bases). V was shortened by 3 bases and J by 4 bases, with 12 bases between the two germline ends. The length of the CDR3 is 15 residues. Germline assignment: CDR1 LGHNA and CDR2 YSLEER.

This clonotype was counted only a few times. The chain joins TRBV28 to TRBJ2-1, with D perhaps TRBD1 (5 bases). Germline assignment: CDR1 MDHEN and CDR2 SYDVKM. V was cut by 1 base and J by 5 bases, with 9 bases left in between. CDR3 length: 14 residues. CDR3 sequence reads: CASSLYRFNNEQFF. The DNA of the CDR3 is TGTGCCAGCAGTTTATACAGGTTCAACAATGAGCAGTTCTTC.